These T cell receptor beta chains were read from a single sample in a study of cytomegalovirus exposure and HLA in healthy donors. TCRdb's copy holds only in-frame clones and misses some; the assay was immunoSEQ multiplex PCR. This table has 95,000 to 100,000 clones, around two thirds appearing once. Sequencing used PBMCs. These receptors all come from a male donor in good health and CMV-seronegative. Each CDR3 is given with its conserved first and last residue. The D gene is left open where the match is weak. Rows may omit the clone size; those that give it use once, few, many or a size class.

V	J	D	size	DNA	CDR3
TRBV7-9	TRBJ2-3	TRBD2	-	TGTGCCAGCAGCTTGGGACTAGCGGAATGGGCAGATACGCAGTATTTT	CASSLGLAEWADTQYF
TRBV27	TRBJ1-3	-	-	TGTGCCAGCAGTCCAGGGATCCCTGGAAACACCATATATTTT	CASSPGIPGNTIYF
TRBV14	TRBJ1-2	-	-	TGTGCCAGCAGCCAAGTTCAGGGTGGGGACTACACCTTC	CASSQVQGGDYTF
TRBV28	TRBJ2-7	-	-	TGTGCCAGCAGTTTATCGGCAGGGCGCTACGAGCAGTACTTC	CASSLSAGRYEQYF
TRBV4-1	TRBJ2-5	TRBD2	-	TGTGCCAGCAGCCAGGATACTAGCGGATCGGAGACCCAGTACTTC	CASSQDTSGSETQYF
TRBV7-9	TRBJ2-1	TRBD2	-	TGTGCCAGCAGCCTCCTTAGCGGGCCCTACAATGAGCAGTTCTTC	CASSLLSGPYNEQFF
TRBV27	TRBJ2-7	-	-	TGTGCCAGCAGAGAGACAGCTATCTACGAGCAGTACTTC	CASRETAIYEQYF
TRBV11-3	TRBJ1-1	TRBD1	-	TGTGCCAGCAGCCAGACAGGGGGGAACACTGAAGCTTTCTTT	CASSQTGGNTEAFF
TRBV5-1	TRBJ2-7	TRBD2	-	TGCGCCAGCAGCTTGGGGAGTAGCGGGATAAGAACGTACGAGCAGTACTTC	CASSLGSSGIRTYEQYF
TRBV25-1	TRBJ1-2	-	-	TGTGCCAGCAGTGATACGGGGATTAACTATGGCTACACCTTC	CASSDTGINYGYTF
TRBV6-6	TRBJ2-4	-	-	TGTGCCACCCAGGACAGAGGGGGTTCGAGGGACATTCAGTACTTC	CATQDRGGSRDIQYF
TRBV27	TRBJ1-2	-	-	TGTGCCAGCAGTTTATCTAGAAGTTATGGCTACACCTTC	CASSLSRSYGYTF
TRBV4-3	TRBJ2-7	-	-	TGCGCCAGCAGCCAAGATCCCAGCGGGCTGCCCTACGAGCAGTACTTC	CASSQDPSGLPYEQYF
TRBV30	TRBJ2-7	TRBD2	-	TGTGCCTGGAGTGAGCTATTAGCGGGAGGACTTGGGCACGAGCAGTACTTC	CAWSELLAGGLGHEQYF
TRBV4-2	TRBJ2-1	-	-	TGTGCCAGCAGCCAAGACCTTGCGTACAATGAGCAGTTCTTC	CASSQDLAYNEQFF
TRBV28	TRBJ2-7	-	few	TGTGCCAGCAATCGGGGCTACGAGCAGTACTTC	CASNRGYEQYF
TRBV30	TRBJ1-3	-	-	TGTGCCTCTGCAGGGCATGGAGGAAACACCATATATTTT	CASAGHGGNTIYF
TRBV11-2	TRBJ2-7	-	few	TGTGCCAGCACCGCGGACAGAAGCACCTACGAGCAGTACTTC	CASTADRSTYEQYF
TRBV6-4	TRBJ1-2	TRBD1	-	TGTGCCAGCAGTGACTCCGACAGGGCGCTTCCCCCGGACTATGGCTACACCTTC	CASSDSDRALPPDYGYTF
TRBV28	TRBJ1-2	-	-	TGTGCCAGCAGTTCAGAGGGTAACTATGGCTACACCTTC	CASSSEGNYGYTF
TRBV5-4	TRBJ2-2	TRBD2	-	TGTGCCAGCAGCCTCCCGTCTAGCGGCGCGAACACCGGGGAGCTGTTTTTT	CASSLPSSGANTGELFF
TRBV18	TRBJ2-7	TRBD1	few	TGTGCCAGCTCACGACAGGGACCAGACTCCTACGAGCAGTACTTC	CASSRQGPDSYEQYF
TRBV29-1	TRBJ2-4	-	-	TGCAGCACCGTTGGGGGCCGAAAAAACATTCAGTACTTC	CSTVGGRKNIQYF
TRBV27	TRBJ1-5	-	-	TGTGCCAGCTCTCCGAACGGGAACCGTCAGCCCCAGCATTTT	CASSPNGNRQPQHF
TRBV18	TRBJ2-5	-	-	TGTGCCAGCTCACCAGGTCCCCCGCACCTACTAAGGGGGGAGACCCAGTACTTC	CASSPGPPHLLRGETQYF
TRBV5-1	TRBJ2-5	TRBD1	-	TGCGCCAGCAGCTTGGGAAGGACAGGGTCGGAGACCCAGTACTTC	CASSLGRTGSETQYF
TRBV28	TRBJ1-1	-	few	TGTGCCAGCAGTGCGGGGTCCATGAACACTGAAGCTTTCTTT	CASSAGSMNTEAFF
TRBV5-6	TRBJ2-7	-	-	TGTGCCAGCAGCTTGGCTCCCCGGGCCTACGAGCAGTACTTC	CASSLAPRAYEQYF
TRBV5-4	TRBJ1-2	-	few	TGTGCCAGCAGCCCAAATACAGGGCGCCCCTATGGCTACACCTTC	CASSPNTGRPYGYTF
TRBV6-6	TRBJ2-7	TRBD1	-	TGTGCCAGCAGACGGACAGGAACCTACGAGCAGTACTTC	CASRRTGTYEQYF
TRBV4-1	TRBJ2-2	TRBD1	few	TGCGCCAGCAGCCTAGGGACAGCGAACACCGGGGAGCTGTTTTTT	CASSLGTANTGELFF
TRBV5-1	TRBJ2-3	TRBD2	-	TGCGCCAGCAGGTACCGTGCCGCTAGCGGGAGGGCTTATCAAAACACAGATACGCAGTATTTT	CASRYRAASGRAYQNTDTQYF
TRBV9	TRBJ1-4	-	-	TGTGCCGGCAGCGTAGGGCCGCGGGTTACAACTAATGAAAAACTGTTTTTT	CAGSVGPRVTTNEKLFF
TRBV7-3	TRBJ2-2	TRBD2	-	TGTGCCAGCACCCCGGGCCGGACTAGCGGGAGTTGGGGCACCGGGGAGCTGTTTTTT	CASTPGRTSGSWGTGELFF
TRBV19	TRBJ2-5	-	-	TGTGCCAGTAGTGTGGGACTTCGCCCGGAGACCCAGTACTTC	CASSVGLRPETQYF
TRBV10-1	TRBJ2-7	-	-	TGCGCCAGCAGAGCCCACTACGAGCAGTACTTC	CASRAHYEQYF
TRBV9	TRBJ2-5	TRBD1	-	TGTGCCAGCAGCTCGGGACAGGGTGAGACCCAGTACTTC	CASSSGQGETQYF
TRBV2	TRBJ1-5	TRBD1	-	TGTGCCAGCATAATAGACAGGGTCAGCAATCAGCCCCAGCATTTT	CASIIDRVSNQPQHF
TRBV30	TRBJ1-2	-	-	TGTGCCTGGGTGCGGAGCTATGGCTACACCTTC	CAWVRSYGYTF
TRBV7-9	TRBJ2-7	TRBD2	-	TGTGCCAGCAGCTCCCCCAGCGGGAGAACCTACGAGCAGTACTTC	CASSSPSGRTYEQYF
TRBV7-9	TRBJ2-7	-	-	TGTGCCAGCAGCTTAGAATGGACTCGCGAAGGAGAGCAGTACTTC	CASSLEWTREGEQYF
TRBV5-4	TRBJ1-2	TRBD1	few	TGTGCCAGCAGCTTGGGACAGGGGGAGAGGGGCTACACCTTC	CASSLGQGERGYTF
TRBV7-9	TRBJ2-5	-	-	TGTGCCAGCAGGTCGGAGGGTTCCCAGTACTTC	CASRSEGSQYF
TRBV6-6	TRBJ2-7	-	few	TGTGCCAGCAGTTACTCGTCAACAAACAGGTACTACGAGCAGTACTTC	CASSYSSTNRYYEQYF
TRBV5-1	TRBJ1-4	-	few	TGCGCCAGCAGCTTGGCAGGGTCCGGTGAAAAACTGTTTTTT	CASSLAGSGEKLFF
TRBV30	TRBJ1-2	-	-	TGTGCCTGGAGTGCTGGGGGCTTCTATGGCTACACCTTC	CAWSAGGFYGYTF
TRBV5-1	TRBJ2-7	TRBD2	-	TGCGCCAGCCACAAGAACCCGGGCCGAGCGGGGGGCGATCCCTACGAGCAGTACTTC	CASHKNPGRAGGDPYEQYF
TRBV7-2	TRBJ2-7	TRBD2	-	TGTGCCAGCAGCTTAGTTCTAGGACTAGCTGGCGAGCAGTACTTC	CASSLVLGLAGEQYF
TRBV6-1	TRBJ2-7	-	few	TGTGCCAGTGAAGTAGTCAGGCTATTGAGCGAGCAGTACTTC	CASEVVRLLSEQYF
TRBV29-1	TRBJ2-1	-	-	TGCAGCGCCAAGGGGCGGGGATCCTACAATGAGCAGTTCTTC	CSAKGRGSYNEQFF
TRBV5-4	TRBJ2-7	-	-	TGTGCCAGCAGCTTGGCGAGGGCAAATTGGGTCGAGCAGCACTTC	CASSLARANWVEQHF
TRBV27	TRBJ2-1	TRBD2	-	TGTGCCAGCGACATCGAGGCTAGCGGGAGTAGTAATGAGCAGTTCTTC	CASDIEASGSSNEQFF
TRBV7-2	TRBJ2-6	-	-	TGTGCCAGCAGCTTAGCAGGGGGTAACTCTGGGGCCAACGTCCTGACTTTC	CASSLAGGNSGANVLTF
TRBV6-5	TRBJ2-7	-	-	TGTGCCAGCAGGCCGACTGGCGAACGAGACTACGAGCAGTACTTC	CASRPTGERDYEQYF
TRBV5-1	TRBJ2-3	-	-	TGCGCCAGCAGCTTGGGCGCGGGCGATACGCAGTATTTT	CASSLGAGDTQYF
TRBV30	TRBJ2-3	TRBD1	-	TGTGCCTGGAGGGGGTGGAGACAGGGTTCCACAGATACGCAGTATTTT	CAWRGWRQGSTDTQYF